This is a list of T cell receptor beta chains from one sample in a study of T cells in Graves' hyperthyroidism and ophthalmopathy. TCRdb recomputed calls from the multiplex PCR reads with MiXCR, one row per CDR3 protein. Here the sample spans 530,000 or so distinct CDR3 sequences, about 24% being singletons. The specimen was blood. Receptors originate from a woman in her 30s with Graves' ophthalmopathy. Each CDR3 is given with its conserved first and last residue. The D gene is left open where the match is weak. The size entry is marked missing in some rows and otherwise reads once, few, many or a size class.

cdr3_length	clone_size	v_call	d_call	j_call	cdr3_nt	cdr3_aa
20	-	TRBV20-1	TRBD2	TRBJ2-7	TGCAGTGCCAATCCGGGACTAGCGGGAGACCGAGTCCTGGTCGATTACGAGCAGTACTTC	CSANPGLAGDRVLVDYEQYF
13	many	TRBV20-1	-	TRBJ2-2	TGCAGTGCTATAGGACTCTCCACCGGGGAGCTGTTTTTT	CSAIGLSTGELFF
13	-	TRBV2	TRBD1	TRBJ2-5	TGTGCCACTTCGAGGGACAGGGAGGAGACCCAGTACTTC	CATSRDREETQYF
13	many	TRBV12-3/TRBV12-4	-	TRBJ1-2	TGTGCCAGCAGTTTACAGGGCCCGACCGGCTACACCTTC	CASSLQGPTGYTF
13	many	TRBV7-2	TRBD1	TRBJ2-2	TGTGCCAGCAGAAGACAGGGGGACGGGGAGCTGTTTTTT	CASRRQGDGELFF
15	-	TRBV19	-	TRBJ2-7	TGTGCCTCCGGGTGGGGCGCCGCTGAGTCCTACGAGCAGTACTTC	CASGWGAAESYEQYF
14	-	TRBV20-1	TRBD1	TRBJ1-2	TGCAGTGCTAAAACGGGACAGGGGAACTATGGCTACACCTTC	CSAKTGQGNYGYTF
14	many	TRBV27	-	TRBJ2-7	TGTGCCAGCAGTTTCCGGGGGCCTTCCTACGAGCAGTACTTC	CASSFRGPSYEQYF
12	-	TRBV25-1	TRBD1	TRBJ2-7	TGTGCCAGCGGACAGGGGGCCTGGGAGCAGTACTTC	CASGQGAWEQYF
18	few	TRBV14	-	TRBJ2-6	TGTGCCAGCAGCCGAGACGAGGGGGGATTCGCTGGGGCCAACGTCCTGACTTTC	CASSRDEGGFAGANVLTF
16	many	TRBV2	-	TRBJ1-5	TGTGCCAGCAGTGAATTTGCAGGCTATAGCAATCAGCCCCAGCATTTT	CASSEFAGYSNQPQHF
15	few	TRBV6-2/TRBV6-3	TRBD1	TRBJ1-5	TGTGCCAGCGATTCGACAGGGGGTAGCAATCAGCCCCAGCATTTT	CASDSTGGSNQPQHF
15	-	TRBV6-1	TRBD1	TRBJ2-7	TGTGCCAGCAGTCGACAGGGCTCAAGCTACTACGAGCAGTACTTC	CASSRQGSSYYEQYF
14	many	TRBV7-9	TRBD1	TRBJ1-1	TGTGCCACCTATCTGTCGGGACAGCTCACTGAAGCTTTCTTT	CATYLSGQLTEAFF
12	many	TRBV7-2	-	TRBJ2-5	TGTGCCAGCAACGATAATGGGGAGACCCAGTACTTC	CASNDNGETQYF
14	many	TRBV7-8	-	TRBJ1-5	TGTGCCAGCAGCTCCACCCCGGGGGATCAGCCCCAGCATTTT	CASSSTPGDQPQHF
15	many	TRBV19	TRBD1	TRBJ1-2	TGTGCCAGTAGTATGCCGGGACAGGGGAGAAATGGCTACACCTTC	CASSMPGQGRNGYTF
12	many	TRBV6-2/TRBV6-3	-	TRBJ1-1	TGTGCCAGCGGCTGGGGATTAGCTGAAGCTTTCTTT	CASGWGLAEAFF
15	-	TRBV10-3	TRBD1	TRBJ1-5	TGTGCCATAGGGTATGGGACAGGGCCCAATCAGCCCCAGCATTTT	CAIGYGTGPNQPQHF
13	many	TRBV30	-	TRBJ1-2	TGTGCCTGGAGTGTATCGGGGGGCTATGGCTACACCTTC	CAWSVSGGYGYTF
14	-	TRBV7-9	TRBD2	TRBJ2-7	TGTGCCAGCAGCCCCCCCCTCGGGGGGAACAACATAGACTTC	CASSPPLGGNNIDF
14	many	TRBV4-3	-	TRBJ2-5	TGCGCCAGCAGCCAAGATCTAGCAGTAGAGACCCAGTACTTC	CASSQDLAVETQYF
17	-	TRBV20-1	TRBD2	TRBJ2-5	TGCAGTGCTACAGACGGGACTAGCGGGATGTACCAAGAGACCCAGTACTTC	CSATDGTSGMYQETQYF
14	many	TRBV27	TRBD2	TRBJ2-7	TGTGCCAGCAGTCCACAGGCGGGGGTCTACGAGCAGTACTTC	CASSPQAGVYEQYF
14	-	TRBV2	-	TRBJ1-6	TGTGCCAGCAGCCTGGATAGCCTTAATTCACCCCTCCACTTT	CASSLDSLNSPLHF
13	many	TRBV27	-	TRBJ1-1	TGTGCCAGCAGTTTATACAGGAACACTGAAGCTTTCTTT	CASSLYRNTEAFF
16	many	TRBV3-1	TRBD1	TRBJ1-5	TGTGCCAGCAGCCACGGGGGACAGAGAGGCAATCAGCCCCAGCATTTT	CASSHGGQRGNQPQHF
14	many	TRBV6-2/TRBV6-3	-	TRBJ2-7	TGTGCCAGCAGTTACTCCCCCAGGGCCTACGAGCAGTACTTC	CASSYSPRAYEQYF
16	many	TRBV5-6	TRBD1	TRBJ2-6	TGTGCCAGCAGCCCAACAGGGGGCGGAGGGGCCAACGTCCTGACTTTC	CASSPTGGGGANVLTF
16	many	TRBV6-5	-	TRBJ1-3	TGTGCCAGCAGTTACCAGACAGGCGTTGGGGGAAACACCATATATTTT	CASSYQTGVGGNTIYF
12	many	TRBV7-8	-	TRBJ1-1	TGTGCCAGCGCGGACAGCTACACTGAAGCTTTCTTT	CASADSYTEAFF
15	many	TRBV6-5	-	TRBJ2-7	TGTGCCAGCAGTTATGAGGGGGGACAGAACTACGAGCAGTACTTC	CASSYEGGQNYEQYF
12	many	TRBV6-1	TRBD1	TRBJ1-2	TGTGCCACGTCTAAACAGGGGGATGGCTACACCTTC	CATSKQGDGYTF
17	many	TRBV5-1	TRBD2	TRBJ2-2	TGCGCCAGCAGCCCTCGACTAGCGGGGGTTGGCACCGGGGAGCTGTTTTTT	CASSPRLAGVGTGELFF
17	few	TRBV28	TRBD1	TRBJ1-1	TGTGCCAGCAGTCCTGGGACAGGGTATTTTATGAACACTGAAGCTTTCTTT	CASSPGTGYFMNTEAFF
17	-	TRBV28	-	TRBJ2-7	TGTGCCAGCAGTCCAACCCGCGGGACAGTGAGCTCCTACGAGCAGTACTTC	CASSPTRGTVSSYEQYF
16	many	TRBV6-1	TRBD1	TRBJ2-2	TGTGCCAGCAGGCCCAACCGGGACAGGGTGACCGGGGAGCTGTTTTTT	CASRPNRDRVTGELFF
10	many	TRBV20-1	-	TRBJ1-1	TGCAGTGCGAGATCCTTTAGGGCTTTCTTT	CSARSFRAFF
14	many	TRBV7-9	-	TRBJ2-7	TGTGCCAGCAGCTTAGTAGACAGTTCCTACGAGCAGTACTTC	CASSLVDSSYEQYF
13	many	TRBV28	-	TRBJ2-5	TGTGCCAGCAGTACAGTGATACAAGAGACCCAGTACTTC	CASSTVIQETQYF
10	many	TRBV20-1	-	TRBJ1-2	TGCAGTGCTAGGGCGGTTGGCTACACCTTC	CSARAVGYTF
12	many	TRBV7-9	-	TRBJ1-2	TGTGCCGTACAAAGGGGGGGCTATGGCTACACCTTC	CAVQRGGYGYTF
14	-	TRBV12-3/TRBV12-4	-	TRBJ1-5	TGTGCCAGCAGCCGGGGTCCCCAGAACGCGCCCCAGCATTTT	CASSRGPQNAPQHF
14	many	TRBV7-6	-	TRBJ1-1	TGTGCCAGCAGCTTAATCCATCCGCAGGCTGAAGCTTTCTTT	CASSLIHPQAEAFF
15	many	TRBV27	TRBD1	TRBJ2-7	TGTGCCAGCAGTACATCCAGGGGGCGCCCCGGCGAGCAGTACTTC	CASSTSRGRPGEQYF
16	many	TRBV20-1	-	TRBJ2-7	TGCAGTGCTCCGCACGCCGGACGGGCGATCTCCTACGAGCAGTACTTC	CSAPHAGRAISYEQYF